The rows below give T cell receptor beta chains drawn from one sample of a study of siplizumab effects on memory and regulatory T cells. The data were produced by immunoSEQ multiplex PCR, yet TCRdb's version contains in-frame clones alone and is incomplete. Of 99,000 or so clones listed, around 93% are singletons. Sequenced: CD4+ T cells sorted from blood. Every receptor here comes from a human donor in good health. CDR3s leave out the opening cysteine and the closing phenylalanine or tryptophan. Not every row has a clone size; where given, it reads once, few, many or a size class.

V | size | CDR3
TRBV27 | - | ASSSNWLSPLH
TRBV21-1 | once | ASSKWGGRSNEQY
TRBV4-2 | - | ASSQEDSPGIYEQY
TRBV10-3 | - | AARDRDYEQY
TRBV5-1 | once | ASSPREGSPYNEQF
TRBV5-1 | few | ASSFAVEETQY
TRBV2 | - | ASSEDTHQPQH
TRBV5-1 | - | ASSPGQGGTEAF
TRBV21-1 | - | ASSKVGASGYEQY
TRBV11-3 | - | ASSLGRENIQY
TRBV5-5 | - | ASALPGSPYEQY
TRBV2 | - | ASGRARGANNEQF
TRBV4-3 | - | ASSRLGDMNTEAF
TRBV14 | - | ASSRTSGSFDTQY
TRBV7-7 | - | ASSLKEGTEAF
TRBV30 | - | AWRGAGGGTEAF
TRBV14 | - | ASSQDRRSGLGETQY
TRBV27 | - | ASSYYWTGEATDTQY
TRBV11-2 | - | ASSGPLAIGYNEQF
TRBV5-1 | - | ASSIETGGSGNTIY
TRBV5-4 | - | ASSLGGTNQPQH
TRBV29-1 | - | SASGSAYEQY
TRBV9 | - | ASSTPGTGNTEAF
TRBV7-2 | - | ASSLRDRGNQPQH
TRBV5-6 | - | ASSGDSFYYNEQF
TRBV7-7 | - | ASDSGGQGSRGYT